Presented here are 9 T cell receptor beta chains from one specimen sequenced in a study of blood T cell repertoires in COVID-19. TCRdb keeps only in-frame clones here, not all; method: immunoSEQ multiplex PCR. The profile shows hundreds of thousands of clones, roughly four fifths of them singletons. The source material was PBMCs or T cells enriched from blood (not recorded which). These receptors were taken from a man between 35 and 55 years old who had been exposed to COVID-19.

This clone was counted only a few times. The J gene is TRBJ2-3, the V gene TRBV7-3, with 9 bases identical to TRBD2. Germline values: CDR1 SGHTA, CDR2 FQGTGA. The V and J ends lost 2 bases and 7 bases, in that order; junction bases with no gene match: 10. The CDR3 consists of 16 residues. CDR3 DNA: TGTGCCAGCAGCTTAGGCGGTAGCGGGAGAGGGAATACGCAGTATTTT. Translation gives CASSLGGSGRGNTQYF.

The chain employs TRBV7-3 and TRBJ2-2; no clear D. The CDR3 contains 17 residues. V gave up 0 bases and J gave up 6 bases, with 17 bases separating them. Per germline, CDR1 SGHTA and CDR2 FQGTGA. The CDR3 loop is CASSLTPQHARSGELFF. The CDR3 DNA reads TGTGCCAGCAGCTTAACGCCCCAGCATGCTAGGTCCGGGGAGCTGTTTTTT.

The rearrangement joins TRBV24-1 to TRBJ2-1; the match to TRBD2 covers 8 bases. The CDR3 contains 14 residues. Losses at the gene ends were 5 bases for V and 6 bases for J; bases not matched to a gene: 5. Germline CDR1 is KGHDR and CDR2 is SFDVKD. This chain's CDR3 is CATSGSGSTNEQFF. The CDR3 nucleotides are TGTGCCACCAGTGGGAGCGGGAGTACCAATGAGCAGTTCTTC.

The J gene is TRBJ1-1, the V gene TRBV28; D not certain. CDR1 MDHEN and CDR2 SYDVKM come from the germline V gene. The CDR3 is made up of 13 amino acids. The V end lost 8 bases, the J end lost 6 bases, and 16 bases lay between the germline ends. The CDR3 loop reads CASEAGGLPEAFF. CDR3 bases: TGTGCCAGCGAGGCAGGCGGACTCCCTGAAGCTTTCTTT.

In this sample, this clone turned up once. V gene TRBV7-9 combines with J gene TRBJ2-2; TRBD2 matches at 8 bases. With V trimmed by 1 base and J by 5 bases, 0 bases remained unmatched. From germline, CDR1 is SEHNR and CDR2 FQNEAQ (reference sequence). This CDR3 contains 14 residues. The CDR3 nucleotides read TGTGCCAGCAGCTTAGGCGGGGGGACCGGGGAGCTGTTTTTT. This codes for CASSLGGGTGELFF.

This clone was detected once. The chain recombines TRBV30 with TRBJ1-1; D is unclear. The CDR3 has 12 amino acids. Germline CDR1 and CDR2: GTSNPN and SVGIG (reference sequence). The V end lost 4 bases, the J end lost 0 bases, and 6 bases lay between the germline ends. The DNA of the CDR3 is TGTGCCTGGAATCTTTTGAACACTGAAGCTTTCTTT. Its translation: CAWNLLNTEAFF.

This clone was seen more than once but under ten times. The V and J genes are TRBV6-5 and TRBJ2-2; D may be TRBD2 (6 bases). Germline assignment: CDR1 MNHEY and CDR2 SVGAGI. CDR3 length equals 12 residues. Trimming took off 5 bases at V and 5 bases at J, with 6 bases between the two ends. The CDR3 region is CASSRETGELFF. The CDR3 region has the DNA TGTGCCAGCAGTCGGGAGACCGGGGAGCTGTTTTTT.

The chain combines TRBV30 with TRBJ2-2, with D possibly matching TRBD2 (5 bases). V shed 0 bases and J shed 2 bases, with 13 bases lying between them. The V gene's germline CDR1 is GTSNPN and CDR2 SVGIG (reference sequence). This CDR3 contains 16 residues. CDR3 loop: CAWSVLGTYNTGELFF. In DNA, the CDR3 is TGTGCCTGGAGTGTACTAGGAACTTATAACACCGGGGAGCTGTTTTTT.

The J gene is TRBJ2-5, the V gene TRBV11-3, with D perhaps TRBD2 (6 bases). In germline, CDR1 is SGHNT, CDR2 YENEEA. This CDR3 spans 15 amino acids. V lost 5 bases, J lost 4 bases, and 17 bases lay in between. The CDR3, as DNA: TGTGCCAGCAGCCAAAGCTGGGGGGAATTAGAGACCCAGTACTTC. Protein sequence: CASSQSWGELETQYF.